This T cell receptor beta chain derives from a study of shared clonotypes between healthy human individuals. Study findings and constraints: Unshared clonotypes carried lower generation probabilities than those common to all four donors. Incompleteness in sorted-subset sequencing, despite large depth, was shown by rarefaction.

For every subset, genomic DNA was evenly distributed across several immunoSEQ plates. Assay: immunoSEQ multiplex PCR; the TCRdb copy retains only in-frame clones and omits some. The sample includes some 1.5 million clones, roughly 97% seen only once; the top ten take over 1%. From CD4+ cells came CD45RA+ naive and CD45RA-negative memory subsets. Comment on this clone: Its antigen is not identified.

This CDR3 comprises 14 residues. Germline values: CDR1 SEHNR, CDR2 FQNEAQ (reference sequence). V gave up 5 bases and J gave up 7 bases, with 15 bases separating them. The material sequenced was naive CD4+ T cells sorted from blood. Subset defined: CD45RA+ positively selected. The chain uses TRBV7-9 and TRBJ1-5; no reliable D call. The clonotype was recovered from a man aged 30 to 39 in good health. This CDR3 is CASSPSGGRQPQHF. Written as DNA, the CDR3 is TGTGCCAGCAGCCCCAGCGGCGGCAGACAGCCCCAGCATTTT.